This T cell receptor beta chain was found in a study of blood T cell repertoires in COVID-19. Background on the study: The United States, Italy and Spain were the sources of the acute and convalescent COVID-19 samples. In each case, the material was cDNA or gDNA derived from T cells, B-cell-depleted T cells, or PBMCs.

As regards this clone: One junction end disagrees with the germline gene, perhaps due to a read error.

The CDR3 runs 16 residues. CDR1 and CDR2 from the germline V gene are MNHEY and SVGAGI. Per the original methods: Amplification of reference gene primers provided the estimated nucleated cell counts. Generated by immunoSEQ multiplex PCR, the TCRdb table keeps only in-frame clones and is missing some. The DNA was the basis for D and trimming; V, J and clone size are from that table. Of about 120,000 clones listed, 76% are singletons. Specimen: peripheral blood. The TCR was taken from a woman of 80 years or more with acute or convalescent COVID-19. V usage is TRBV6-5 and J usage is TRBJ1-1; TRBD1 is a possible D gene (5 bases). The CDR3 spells CASSYSRTAGGIRALF. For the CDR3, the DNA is TGTGCCAGCAGTTACTCGAGAACCGCCGGGGGTATCCGGGCTCTCTTT.